These 25 T cell receptor beta chains came from one sample sequenced in a study of shared clonotypes between healthy human individuals. Generated by immunoSEQ multiplex PCR, the TCRdb table keeps only in-frame clones and is missing some. This repertoire shows about 1 million clones, around 75% found once; its top ten account for approximately 1.5%. The sample taken for sequencing was memory CD4+ T cells sorted from blood. The subset is: CD45RA-negative fraction. These TCRs come from a man between 18 and 29 years old in good health.

This chain links TRBV19 with TRBJ2-7; TRBD2 is a possible D gene (6 bases). Germline loops: CDR1 LNHDA, CDR2 SQIVND (reference sequence). V lost 4 bases and J 3 bases, leaving 22 bases between the germline ends. The CDR3 runs 17 residues. The CDR3, as DNA: TGTGCCAGTAGTACCCCAGCGGGCACTAAATGGGGCTACGAGCAGTACTTC. Protein product: CASSTPAGTKWGYEQYF.

This clone appeared a few times. V is TRBV19 and J is TRBJ1-1; a weak D match, TRBD1 (6 bases). The germline V gene encodes CDR1 LNHDA and CDR2 SQIVND (reference sequence). The CDR3 has 15 residues. Between the trimmed V and J ends, which lost 3 bases and 2 bases, there was a span of 13 bases. The CDR3 protein is CASSIALGGNTEAFF. The CDR3 DNA follows: TGTGCCAGTAGTATTGCCTTAGGGGGAAACACTGAAGCTTTCTTT.

The rearrangement joins TRBV2 to TRBJ2-2, with 12 nucleotides matching TRBD2. J lost 0 bases, V lost 6 bases, and 5 bases had no gene match. Germline loops: CDR1 SNHLY, CDR2 FYNNEI. The CDR3 sequence is 17 residues long. The CDR3 loop reads CASRLGLAGTNTGELFF. CDR3 DNA sequence: TGTGCCAGCAGATTAGGACTAGCGGGAACGAACACCGGGGAGCTGTTTTTT.

The J gene is TRBJ1-5, the V gene TRBV30; D ambiguous. The germline V gene encodes CDR1 GTSNPN and CDR2 SVGIG (reference sequence). The germline V and J ends were trimmed by 0 bases and 0 bases, with 6 bases remaining between them. The CDR3 runs 14 residues. The CDR3 sequence is CAWSVLASNQPQHF. DNA of the CDR3: TGTGCCTGGAGTGTCCTAGCTAGCAATCAGCCCCAGCATTTT.

This chain uses TRBV14 with TRBJ2-7; D could derive from TRBD1 or TRBD2 (6 bases each). In germline, CDR1 is SGHDN, CDR2 FVKESK. The CDR3 has 12 amino acids. The ends were cut back, 3 bases at V and 6 bases at J, with 9 bases in the middle. The CDR3 sequence: CASSHRGGEQYF. The DNA for the CDR3 is TGTGCCAGCAGCCACAGGGGAGGCGAGCAGTACTTC.

The genes are TRBV5-8 and TRBJ1-5; D is undetermined. The CDR3 spans 16 residues. Germline V gene data show CDR1 as SGHTS and CDR2 as YDEGEE. The ends were cut back, 6 bases at V and 4 bases at J, with 20 bases in the middle. The CDR3 bases are TGTGCCAGCACCAACACGGGGAGTGGCCGAAATCAGCCCCAGCATTTT. This codes for CASTNTGSGRNQPQHF. Full variable domain (outside the CDR3, taken from reference TRBV5-8 and TRBJ1-5): EAGVTQSPTHLIKTRGQQATLRCSPISGHTSVYWYQQALGLGLQFLLWYDEGEERNRGNFPPRFSGRQFPNYSSELNVNALELEDSALYLCASTNTGSGRNQPQHFGDGTRLSIL.

The rearrangement uses TRBV7-9 and TRBJ1-2, with D unresolved. V was cut by 5 bases and J by 4 bases, with 17 bases left in between. The length of the CDR3 is 15 residues. Germline V gives CDR1 SEHNR, CDR2 FQNEAQ (reference sequence). The CDR3 sequence is CASSRIEAAPYGYTF. CDR3 coding DNA: TGTGCCAGCAGCCGGATAGAGGCAGCCCCCTATGGCTACACCTTC.

This clone was seen more than once but under ten times. Other DNA sequences in the sample encode the same CDR3. The chain couples TRBV19 to TRBJ1-5; perhaps TRBD1 as D (5 bases). The CDR3 consists of 12 residues. Per germline, CDR1 LNHDA and CDR2 SQIVND (reference sequence). V shed 6 bases and J shed 6 bases, with 9 bases lying between them. Written as DNA, the CDR3 is TGTGCCAGTAGCCCGAGGGGTCAGCCCCAGCATTTT. It yields the protein CASSPRGQPQHF.

This clone occurred once. This sequence joins TRBV5-1 and TRBJ1-2; 10 bases fit TRBD1. V shed 3 bases and J 2 bases; nucleotides not matched to a gene: 4. Germline V lookup: CDR1 SGHRS, CDR2 YFSETQ. The CDR3 totals 15 residues. The CDR3 protein is CASSSGTGENYGYTF. CDR3 DNA sequence: TGCGCCAGCAGCTCCGGGACAGGGGAGAACTATGGCTACACCTTC.

This clone was seen a few times. This chain joins TRBV4-1 and TRBJ1-2; a possible D gene is TRBD1 (6 bases). Trimming left V 5 bases short and J 6 bases short, with 19 bases between. Germline-derived CDR1 and CDR2 are MGHRA and YSYEKL. The CDR3 has 15 residues. CDR3 loop: CASSSEQGGVNGYTF. The CDR3 bases are TGCGCCAGCAGCTCAGAACAGGGAGGCGTTAATGGCTACACCTTC.

This rearrangement joins TRBV5-1 to TRBJ2-4; D is ambiguous. Germline CDR1 is SGHRS and CDR2 is YFSETQ. Trimming removed 0 bases at V and 9 bases at J, with 10 bases between. This CDR3 has 13 residues. The CDR3 spells CASSLDPAGIQYF. The CDR3 DNA reads as TGCGCCAGCAGCTTGGATCCAGCCGGCATTCAGTACTTC.

The CDR3 reads CASSPDRYEKLFF. The CDR3 DNA reads TGCGCCAGCAGCCCTGATCGTTACGAAAAACTGTTTTTT. This rearrangement joins TRBV5-1 to TRBJ1-4; D not resolved. With 4 bases removed from V and 8 bases from J, the gap between germline ends came to 12 bases. This CDR3 has 13 residues. Germline CDR1 is SGHRS and CDR2 is YFSETQ.

This chain connects TRBV6-5 to TRBJ1-4; D unclear. This CDR3 comprises 11 residues. Between the trimmed V and J ends, which lost 5 bases and 12 bases, there was a span of 10 bases. Looked up from germline, CDR1 is MNHEY and CDR2 is SVGAGI. The CDR3 DNA follows: TGTGCCAGCAGTGAAGCGCGAGAACTGTTTTTT. Residues: CASSEARELFF.

The genes are TRBV5-4 and TRBJ1-6, with TRBD1 matching over 10 bases. J gave up 10 bases and V 4 bases, and 8 bases lay outside the gene matches. The CDR3 is 15 residues long. Per germline, CDR1 SGHNT and CDR2 YYREEE (reference sequence). The CDR3 sequence is CASSLRQGAGSPLHF. DNA for the CDR3: TGTGCCAGCAGCCTGCGACAGGGGGCGGGATCACCCCTCCACTTT.

This clone was detected ten times or more. The sample contains more than one DNA sequence encoding this CDR3. This chain connects TRBV19 to TRBJ1-5; D is unclear. Germline V gives CDR1 LNHDA, CDR2 SQIVND (reference sequence). V was trimmed by 3 bases and J by 5 bases, leaving 5 bases between them. The CDR3 is made up of 12 amino acids. The CDR3 loop reads CASSIGYQPQHF. The CDR3 DNA reads TGTGCCAGTAGTATTGGGTATCAGCCCCAGCATTTT. The full variable domain, completed using reference TRBV19 and TRBJ1-5, is DGGITQSPKYLFRKEGQNVTLSCEQNLNHDAMYWYRQDPGQGLRLIYYSQIVNDFQKGDIAEGYSVSREKKESFPLTVTSAQKNPTAFYLCASSIGYQPQHFGDGTRLSIL.

This clone was picked up one time. The J gene is TRBJ2-3, the V gene TRBV9; D gene ambiguous. V lost 6 bases and J lost 4, with 15 bases in between. The CDR3 totals 14 residues. Germline values: CDR1 SGDLS, CDR2 YYNGEE. The CDR3 DNA reads TGTGCCAGCACCCCTGGGCAGAGCGCAGATACGCAGTATTTT. It encodes CASTPGQSADTQYF.

The V call is TRBV19, the J call TRBJ1-5; perhaps TRBD1 as D (5 bases). Trimming took 7 bases from V and 3 from J, leaving 16 bases between them. Germline V gene sequence: CDR1 LNHDA, CDR2 SQIVND (reference sequence). The CDR3 is made up of 15 amino acids. CDR3 sequence (DNA): TGTGCCAGTACAACATCGGGGCGTATCAATCAGCCCCAGCATTTT. The encoded protein is CASTTSGRINQPQHF. Combining the CDR3 with reference TRBV19 and TRBJ1-5 gives the whole variable domain DGGITQSPKYLFRKEGQNVTLSCEQNLNHDAMYWYRQDPGQGLRLIYYSQIVNDFQKGDIAEGYSVSREKKESFPLTVTSAQKNPTAFYLCASTTSGRINQPQHFGDGTRLSIL.

The chain couples TRBV19 to TRBJ2-7; D possibly matches TRBD1 or TRBD2 (5 bases each). This CDR3 comprises 16 residues. V was cut by 6 bases and J by 4 bases, with 22 bases left in between. Germline V gene data show CDR1 as LNHDA and CDR2 as SQIVND (reference sequence). As DNA, the CDR3 is TGTGCCAGTAGCGGGGCGCCTGGTCATCCTCCTTACGAGCAGTACTTC. It specifies CASSGAPGHPPYEQYF.

This clone came up many times. The chain couples TRBV27 to TRBJ2-5; TRBD1 agrees at 9 bases. Germline V gene lookup returns CDR1 MNHEY and CDR2 SMNVEV (reference sequence). Trimming removed 4 bases from V and 11 bases from J; junction bases left unmatched: 11. This CDR3 spans 14 amino acids. CDR3 sequence: CASSSGTGNGEQYF. In nucleotides, the CDR3 is TGTGCCAGCAGTTCCGGGACAGGGAACGGGGAGCAGTACTTC.

Turning to this clone: The junction does not match germline at one end; this may be a read error. The genes are TRBV5-1 and TRBJ2-2; D call uncertain. CDR3 size: 14 residues. The germline V gene encodes CDR1 SGHRS and CDR2 YFSETQ. Here the CDR3 reads CASSTIRNTEELFF. The CDR3 coding sequence is TGCGCCAGCAGTACGATACGGAACACCGAGGAGCTGTTTTTT. The full variable domain, in which reference TRBV5-1 and TRBJ2-2 provide the parts outside the CDR3, is KAGVTQTPRYLIKTRGQQVTLSCSPISGHRSVSWYQQTPGQGLQFLFEYFSETQRNKGNFPGRFSGRQFSNSRSEMNVSTLELGDSALYLCASSTIRNTEELFFGEGSRLTVL.

The chain is built from TRBV2 and TRBJ2-7, with D maybe TRBD1 (6 bases). This CDR3 comprises 16 residues. The V end lost 3 bases, the J end lost 7 bases, and 22 bases lay between the germline ends. Per the germline V gene, CDR1 is SNHLY and CDR2 is FYNNEI. The CDR3: CASSEGQPGWEREQYF. CDR3 nucleotide sequence: TGTGCCAGCAGTGAGGGACAACCAGGTTGGGAGAGGGAGCAGTACTTC.

This clone was observed a few times. The chain employs TRBV7-3 and TRBJ2-2; perhaps TRBD2 as D (5 bases). Deletions cut 0 bases from V and 7 bases from J, with 9 bases between. There are 14 residues in the CDR3. CDR1 is SGHTA and CDR2 is FQGTGA in the germline V gene. As DNA, the CDR3 is TGTGCCAGCAGCTTAACCGGGGAAGGCGGGGAGCTGTTTTTT. Its protein product is CASSLTGEGGELFF.

The chain couples TRBV5-4 to TRBJ2-7; 9 bases line up with TRBD1. The CDR3 extends over 15 amino acids. The trim removed 3 bases at V and 0 bases at J, leaving 4 bases unmatched. CDR1 and CDR2 (germline): SGHNT, YYREEE (reference sequence). The CDR3 nucleotides read TGTGCCAGCAGCTCGACAGGGGGTGGCTCCTACGAGCAGTACTTC. Amino acids: CASSSTGGGSYEQYF.

This rearrangement joins TRBV5-1 to TRBJ2-1, with a tentative D call TRBD2 (6 bases). Germline lookup yields CDR1 SGHRS and CDR2 YFSETQ. V was cut by 4 bases and J by 10 bases, with 15 bases left in between. The CDR3 extends over 13 amino acids. The CDR3 DNA sequence: TGCGCCAGCAGCAGGGACTCGCTGGCGGAGCAGTTCTTC. It codes for CASSRDSLAEQFF.

J is TRBJ2-5 and V is TRBV2, with 12 bases that match TRBD2. Trimming removed 1 base from V and 4 bases from J; junction bases left unmatched: 10. Germline lookup yields CDR1 SNHLY and CDR2 FYNNEI. The CDR3 consists of 18 residues. DNA of the CDR3: TGTGCCAGCAGTGAAGGACTTCTAGCGGGAGGGGGCGGAGAGACCCAGTACTTC. The encoded protein is CASSEGLLAGGGGETQYF.